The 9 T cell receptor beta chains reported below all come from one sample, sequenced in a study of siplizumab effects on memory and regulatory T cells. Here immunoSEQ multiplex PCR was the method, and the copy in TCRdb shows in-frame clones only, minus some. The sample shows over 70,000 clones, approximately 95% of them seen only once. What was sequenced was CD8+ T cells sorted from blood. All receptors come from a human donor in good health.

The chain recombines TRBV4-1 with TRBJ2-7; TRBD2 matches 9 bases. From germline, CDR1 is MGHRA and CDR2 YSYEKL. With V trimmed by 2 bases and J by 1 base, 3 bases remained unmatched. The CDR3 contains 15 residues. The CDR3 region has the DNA TGCGCCAGCAGCCAATCTAGCGGGATTTCCTACGAGCAGTACTTC. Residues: CASSQSSGISYEQYF.

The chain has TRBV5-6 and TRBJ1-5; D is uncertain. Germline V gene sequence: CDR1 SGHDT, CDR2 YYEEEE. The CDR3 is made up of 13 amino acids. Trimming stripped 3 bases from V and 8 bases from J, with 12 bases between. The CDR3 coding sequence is TGTGCCAGCAGCTACAGTGACCGGGAGCCCCAGCATTTT. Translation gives CASSYSDREPQHF.

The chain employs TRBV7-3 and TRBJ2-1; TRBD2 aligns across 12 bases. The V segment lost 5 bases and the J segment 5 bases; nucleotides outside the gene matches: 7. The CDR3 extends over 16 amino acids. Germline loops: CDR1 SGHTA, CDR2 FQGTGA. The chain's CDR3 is CASSVRTSGVNNEQFF. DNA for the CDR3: TGTGCCAGCAGCGTCAGGACTAGCGGGGTAAACAATGAGCAGTTCTTC.

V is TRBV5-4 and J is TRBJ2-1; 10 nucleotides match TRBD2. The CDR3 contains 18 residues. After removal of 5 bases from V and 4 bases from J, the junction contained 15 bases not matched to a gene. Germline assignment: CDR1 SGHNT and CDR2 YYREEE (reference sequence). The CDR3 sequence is CASSYLFGSGGKYNEQFF. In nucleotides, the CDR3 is TGTGCCAGCAGTTACCTCTTTGGTAGCGGGGGGAAGTACAATGAGCAGTTCTTC.

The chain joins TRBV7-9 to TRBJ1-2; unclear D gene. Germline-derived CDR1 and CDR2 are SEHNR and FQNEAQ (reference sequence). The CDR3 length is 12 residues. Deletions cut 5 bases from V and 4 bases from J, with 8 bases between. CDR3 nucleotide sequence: TGTGCCAGCAGCGATAGAGGCTATGGCTACACCTTC. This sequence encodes CASSDRGYGYTF. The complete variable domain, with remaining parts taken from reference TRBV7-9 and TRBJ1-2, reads DTGVSQNPRHKITKRGQNVTFRCDPISEHNRLYWYRQTLGQGPEFLTYFQNEAQLEKSRLLSDRFSAERPKGSFSTLEIQRTEQGDSAMYLCASSDRGYGYTFGSGTRLTVV.

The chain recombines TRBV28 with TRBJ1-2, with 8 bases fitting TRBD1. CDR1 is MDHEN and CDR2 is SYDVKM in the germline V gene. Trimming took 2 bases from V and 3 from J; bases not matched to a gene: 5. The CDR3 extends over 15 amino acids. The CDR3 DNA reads TGTGCCAGCAGTTTACTGACAGGGGAAGACTATGGCTACACCTTC. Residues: CASSLLTGEDYGYTF.

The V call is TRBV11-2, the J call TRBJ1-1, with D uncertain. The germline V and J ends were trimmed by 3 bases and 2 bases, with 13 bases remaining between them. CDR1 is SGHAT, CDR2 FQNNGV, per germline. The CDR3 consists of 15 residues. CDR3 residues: CASSFFRVDNTEAFF. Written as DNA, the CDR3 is TGTGCCAGCAGCTTCTTTAGGGTAGATAACACTGAAGCTTTCTTT.

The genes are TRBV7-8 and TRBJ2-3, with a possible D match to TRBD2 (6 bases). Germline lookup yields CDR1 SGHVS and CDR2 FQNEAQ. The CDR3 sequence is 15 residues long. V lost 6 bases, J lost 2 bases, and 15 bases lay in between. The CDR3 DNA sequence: TGTGCCAGCAGTCATACGGGACTCACCACAGATACGCAGTATTTT. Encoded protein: CASSHTGLTTDTQYF. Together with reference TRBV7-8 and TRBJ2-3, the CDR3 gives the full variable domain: GAGVSQSPRYKVAKRGQDVALRCDPISGHVSLFWYQQALGQGPEFLTYFQNEAQLDKSGLPSDRFFAERPEGSVSTLKIQRTQQEDSAVYLCASSHTGLTTDTQYFGPGTRLTVL.

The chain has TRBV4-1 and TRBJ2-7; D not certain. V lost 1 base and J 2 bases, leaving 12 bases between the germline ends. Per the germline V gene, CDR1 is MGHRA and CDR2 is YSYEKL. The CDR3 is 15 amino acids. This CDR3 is CASSQGPEKPYEQYF. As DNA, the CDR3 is TGCGCCAGCAGCCAAGGTCCCGAAAAACCCTACGAGCAGTACTTC.